This T cell receptor beta chain is from a study of blood T cell repertoires in COVID-19. With 6 bases removed from V and 0 bases from J, the gap between germline ends came to 11 bases. The V gene's germline CDR1 is LGHNT and CDR2 FRNRAP. The length of the CDR3 is 14 residues. The data were produced by immunoSEQ multiplex PCR, yet TCRdb's version contains in-frame clones alone and is incomplete. Among 150,000 to 200,000 clones listed, 65% to 90% were seen once. This TCR derives from a man aged 50-60 years with active or convalescent COVID-19. The sample was peripheral blood. The genes are TRBV12-5 and TRBJ1-1; D call uncertain. CDR3 sequence reads: CASGPGLLNTEAFF. The CDR3 DNA follows: TGTGCTAGTGGCCCAGGTCTCCTGAACACTGAAGCTTTCTTT. The full variable domain, its missing parts supplied by reference TRBV12-5 and TRBJ1-1, is DARVTQTPRHKVTEMGQEVTMRCQPILGHNTVFWYRQTMMQGLELLAYFRNRAPLDDSGMPKDRFSAEMPDATLATLKIQPSEPRDSAVYFCASGPGLLNTEAFFGQGTRLTVV.